This TCR beta chain was retrieved from a study of radiotherapy plus CTLA-4 blockade in lung cancer. Sequencing used immunoSEQ multiplex PCR; TCRdb keeps in-frame clones, though not all of them. The sample lists tens of thousands of clones, 60% to 80% seen once, with around 4.5% in the top ten. Sequencing used peripheral blood, obtained from a patient treated with radiotherapy plus ipilimumab. The receptor was derived from a human donor with non-small cell lung cancer whose response to radiotherapy plus ipilimumab could not be evaluated.

The CDR3, as DNA: TGTGCCAGCAGTTTACCGTTGGGGGGGTCCGGCGAGCAGTACTTC. The encoded protein is CASSLPLGGSGEQYF. The rearrangement links TRBV28 to TRBJ2-7; 7 bases match TRBD2. CDR1 is MDHEN, CDR2 SYDVKM, per germline. The CDR3 has 15 residues. V was pared by 2 bases and J by 6 bases, with 10 bases of the junction left unmatched. The whole variable domain, filled in from reference TRBV28 and TRBJ2-7, reads DVKVTQSSRYLVKRTGEKVFLECVQDMDHENMFWYRQDPGLGLRLIYFSYDVKMKEKGDIPEGYSVSREKKERFSLILESASTNQTSMYLCASSLPLGGSGEQYFGPGTRLTVT.